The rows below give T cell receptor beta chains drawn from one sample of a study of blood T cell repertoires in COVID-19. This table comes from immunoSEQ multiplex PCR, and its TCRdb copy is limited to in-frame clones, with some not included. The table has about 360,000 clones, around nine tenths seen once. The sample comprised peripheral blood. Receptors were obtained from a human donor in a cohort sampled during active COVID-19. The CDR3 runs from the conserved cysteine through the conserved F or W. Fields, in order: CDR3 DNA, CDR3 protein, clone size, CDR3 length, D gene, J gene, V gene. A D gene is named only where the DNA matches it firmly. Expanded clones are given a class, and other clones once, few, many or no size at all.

CDR3 DNA: TGTGCCAGCAGTTACTCCGCAGACACTGAAGCTTTCTTT
CDR3 protein: CASSYSADTEAFF
clone size: -
CDR3 length: 13
D gene: -
J gene: TRBJ1-1
V gene: TRBV6-5

CDR3 DNA: TGCGCCAGCAGCGGACAGTTTAGCGGGAGATACGCAGAGACCCAGTACTTC
CDR3 protein: CASSGQFSGRYAETQYF
clone size: -
CDR3 length: 17
D gene: TRBD2
J gene: TRBJ2-5
V gene: TRBV5-1

CDR3 DNA: TGCAGCGTTGAAGAGGCTAGGACGGGAAGCTCCTACGAGCAGTACTTC
CDR3 protein: CSVEEARTGSSYEQYF
clone size: -
CDR3 length: 16
D gene: -
J gene: TRBJ2-7
V gene: TRBV29-1

CDR3 DNA: TGTGCCAGTAGTATGGAACAGGGTACGACGTACCCCTACAATGAGCAGTTCTTC
CDR3 protein: CASSMEQGTTYPYNEQFF
clone size: few
CDR3 length: 18
D gene: -
J gene: TRBJ2-1
V gene: TRBV19

CDR3 DNA: TGCGCCAGCAGCTTGTCGGGGGGTACTGAAGCTTTCTTT
CDR3 protein: CASSLSGGTEAFF
clone size: -
CDR3 length: 13
D gene: -
J gene: TRBJ1-1
V gene: TRBV4-1

CDR3 DNA: TGTGCCAGCAGTGGGCGGACAGGCGGGCCTAACTATGGCTACACCTTC
CDR3 protein: CASSGRTGGPNYGYTF
clone size: -
CDR3 length: 16
D gene: TRBD1
J gene: TRBJ1-2
V gene: TRBV6-1

CDR3 DNA: TGTGCCAGTAGTATAGTTACAGGGACTAGCAATCAGCCCCAGCATTTT
CDR3 protein: CASSIVTGTSNQPQHF
clone size: -
CDR3 length: 16
D gene: -
J gene: TRBJ1-5
V gene: TRBV19

CDR3 DNA: TGTGCCAGCAGTTACTCTGGCGGGCTCCAAGAGACCCAGTACTTC
CDR3 protein: CASSYSGGLQETQYF
clone size: -
CDR3 length: 15
D gene: -
J gene: TRBJ2-5
V gene: TRBV6-5

CDR3 DNA: TGTGCCAGCAGTCTAAGGACAGGGACGGGTGGCTACACCTTC
CDR3 protein: CASSLRTGTGGYTF
clone size: -
CDR3 length: 14
D gene: TRBD1
J gene: TRBJ1-2
V gene: TRBV28

CDR3 DNA: TGTGCCAGCAGCCAAGATGAGCGGGAGCTGTTTTTT
CDR3 protein: CASSQDERELFF
clone size: few
CDR3 length: 12
D gene: -
J gene: TRBJ2-2
V gene: TRBV4-2

CDR3 DNA: TGTGCCAGCAGCTCTACAGGGGTGGGGCAAGAGACCCAGTACTTC
CDR3 protein: CASSSTGVGQETQYF
clone size: -
CDR3 length: 15
D gene: TRBD1
J gene: TRBJ2-5
V gene: TRBV7-8

CDR3 DNA: TGTGCCAGTAGTGACGGAGGCCTCCTGGGGACCCAGTACTTC
CDR3 protein: CASSDGGLLGTQYF
clone size: -
CDR3 length: 14
D gene: -
J gene: TRBJ2-5
V gene: TRBV19

CDR3 DNA: TGTGCCAGCAGTAGCAGGGGGCCCGAGACCCAGTACTTC
CDR3 protein: CASSSRGPETQYF
clone size: -
CDR3 length: 13
D gene: TRBD1
J gene: TRBJ2-5
V gene: TRBV28

CDR3 DNA: TGTGCCAGCAGCTTAGTAGGCCAGGGAAGCTATGGCTACACCTTC
CDR3 protein: CASSLVGQGSYGYTF
clone size: -
CDR3 length: 15
D gene: -
J gene: TRBJ1-2
V gene: TRBV7-8

CDR3 DNA: TGTGCCTGGAGCTCGTACGTAAGGGGAAATGGCTACACCTTC
CDR3 protein: CAWSSYVRGNGYTF
clone size: -
CDR3 length: 14
D gene: -
J gene: TRBJ1-2
V gene: TRBV30

CDR3 DNA: TGTGCCAGCAGCTTAGCACAATCGAATTCACCCCTCCACTTT
CDR3 protein: CASSLAQSNSPLHF
clone size: -
CDR3 length: 14
D gene: -
J gene: TRBJ1-6
V gene: TRBV7-8

CDR3 DNA: TGTGCCAGCAGCTTGGACTGGTCTGGGGACTACAAAGAGACCCAGTACTTC
CDR3 protein: CASSLDWSGDYKETQYF
clone size: -
CDR3 length: 17
D gene: TRBD2
J gene: TRBJ2-5
V gene: TRBV5-8

CDR3 DNA: TGTGCCAGCAGCCCCCCGGACAGGAGTAACACTGAAGCTTTCTTT
CDR3 protein: CASSPPDRSNTEAFF
clone size: few
CDR3 length: 15
D gene: TRBD1
J gene: TRBJ1-1
V gene: TRBV5-4

CDR3 DNA: TGTGCCAGCAGCTTGGGGCGGTCTGGGGAAAAACTGTTTTTT
CDR3 protein: CASSLGRSGEKLFF
clone size: -
CDR3 length: 14
D gene: -
J gene: TRBJ1-4
V gene: TRBV5-4

CDR3 DNA: TGTGCCAGTAGTATAGTAGGGACAAGTAACTATGGCTACACCTTC
CDR3 protein: CASSIVGTSNYGYTF
clone size: -
CDR3 length: 15
D gene: -
J gene: TRBJ1-2
V gene: TRBV19

CDR3 DNA: TGTGCCAGCAAAGGAGCCGGCTCTGGGGCCAACGTCCTGACTTTC
CDR3 protein: CASKGAGSGANVLTF
clone size: -
CDR3 length: 15
D gene: -
J gene: TRBJ2-6
V gene: TRBV6-5

CDR3 DNA: TGTGCCAGCAGCCAAAGGCGGGGGTCGGAGACCCAGTACTTC
CDR3 protein: CASSQRRGSETQYF
clone size: -
CDR3 length: 14
D gene: TRBD2
J gene: TRBJ2-5
V gene: TRBV5-4

CDR3 DNA: TGTGCCAGCAGCCCGGGGGAGGGAGCCCAGTACTTC
CDR3 protein: CASSPGEGAQYF
clone size: -
CDR3 length: 12
D gene: TRBD2
J gene: TRBJ2-5
V gene: TRBV7-9

CDR3 DNA: TGTGCCAGCAGGGAGGGACAGGGGGATAGCACAGATACGCAGTATTTT
CDR3 protein: CASREGQGDSTDTQYF
clone size: -
CDR3 length: 16
D gene: TRBD1
J gene: TRBJ2-3
V gene: TRBV9

CDR3 DNA: TGTGCCAGCGCATACAGGGGGGGCCAGCCCCAGCATTTT
CDR3 protein: CASAYRGGQPQHF
clone size: -
CDR3 length: 13
D gene: TRBD1
J gene: TRBJ1-5
V gene: TRBV6-5

CDR3 DNA: TGTGCCACCAGTGATTTCGGACTATTAGATACGCAGTATTTT
CDR3 protein: CATSDFGLLDTQYF
clone size: -
CDR3 length: 14
D gene: -
J gene: TRBJ2-3
V gene: TRBV24-1

CDR3 DNA: TGTGCCAGCAGCTTAGAGGGCAGGGGGCGCTTTTACGAGCAGTACTTC
CDR3 protein: CASSLEGRGRFYEQYF
clone size: -
CDR3 length: 16
D gene: TRBD1
J gene: TRBJ2-7
V gene: TRBV7-8

CDR3 DNA: TGTGCCAGCTCGACTGCCCGGGAGCGCAATCAGCCCCAGCATTTT
CDR3 protein: CASSTARERNQPQHF
clone size: -
CDR3 length: 15
D gene: -
J gene: TRBJ1-5
V gene: TRBV28

CDR3 DNA: TGTGCCAGTATCGCGACAGGGGTTAACTATGGCTACACCTTC
CDR3 protein: CASIATGVNYGYTF
clone size: -
CDR3 length: 14
D gene: TRBD1
J gene: TRBJ1-2
V gene: TRBV19

CDR3 DNA: TGTGCCAGCAGCCAAGGGGGACAGACGCTTCTCACCTTC
CDR3 protein: CASSQGGQTLLTF
clone size: -
CDR3 length: 13
D gene: TRBD1
J gene: TRBJ1-2
V gene: TRBV3-1/TRBV3-2

CDR3 DNA: TGTGCCAGCAGACGATCCGGGACTAGCGTCGATACGCAGTATTTT
CDR3 protein: CASRRSGTSVDTQYF
clone size: once
CDR3 length: 15
D gene: TRBD2
J gene: TRBJ2-3
V gene: TRBV6-5

CDR3 DNA: TGTGCCAGCAGTTTCGGTAGCGGGTGGTCCTACAATGAGCAGTTCTTC
CDR3 protein: CASSFGSGWSYNEQFF
clone size: -
CDR3 length: 16
D gene: TRBD2
J gene: TRBJ2-1
V gene: TRBV27